These 32 T cell receptor beta chains share one sample of origin, sequenced in a study of CD8 T cells in ankylosing spondylitis. From the 5' RACE reads, TCRdb called clonotypes with MiXCR, one entry per CDR3 protein. The repertoire includes 200,000 to 250,000 distinct CDR3 sequences, roughly a tenth of them detected once, and under 25% sits in the top ten. Sequencing was performed on blood, either unsorted or a sorted T cell fraction (not recorded which). These receptors were obtained from a male donor with ankylosing spondylitis or in good health (not recorded which).

The rearrangement uses TRBV7-9 and TRBJ2-2, with TRBD1 as a possible D gene (6 bases). Between the trimmed V and J ends, which lost 5 bases and 1 base, there was a span of 17 bases. CDR1 SEHNR and CDR2 FQNEAQ come from the germline V gene (reference sequence). The CDR3 extends over 17 amino acids. The CDR3 DNA follows: TGTGCCAGCAGCCCATCTCGGCGACAGGAGAACACCGGGGAGCTGTTTTTT. Translating gives CASSPSRRQENTGELFF.

This clonotype has at least ten counts. The chain combines TRBV24-1 with TRBJ1-5; tentatively, D is TRBD1 (6 bases). The CDR3 is 15 amino acids. Per the germline V gene, CDR1 is KGHDR and CDR2 is SFDVKD. Trimming shortened V by 2 bases and J by 4 bases, and 11 bases separated the two germline ends. CDR3 bases: TGTGCCACCAGTGATTCGAGAGGGGGGAATCAGCCCCAGCATTTT. Translation gives CATSDSRGGNQPQHF.

This clonotype was observed a handful of times. This rearrangement joins TRBV7-9 to TRBJ2-3, with D possibly matching TRBD1 (6 bases). Trimming left V 5 bases short and J 0 bases short, with 15 bases between. The CDR3 has 16 amino acids. Germline CDR1 is SEHNR and CDR2 is FQNEAQ (reference sequence). The CDR3 region is CASSPQDRTSTDTQYF. The CDR3 bases are TGTGCCAGCAGCCCCCAGGACAGAACTAGCACAGATACGCAGTATTTT.

This clonotype was picked up a small number of times. The chain joins TRBV7-2 to TRBJ2-5, with D unclear. Trimming removed 3 bases at V and 5 bases at J, with 7 bases between. Germline CDR1 and CDR2: SGHTA and FQGNSA. This CDR3 is built from 12 residues. CDR3 nucleotides: TGTGCCAGCAGCTTCGGATGGGAGACCCAGTACTTC. Translated, it gives CASSFGWETQYF.

V is TRBV9 and J is TRBJ1-1, with D perhaps matching TRBD1 (5 bases). The V and J ends lost 4 bases and 7 bases respectively, with 17 bases between them. This CDR3 is 14 amino acids long. The germline gives CDR1 SGDLS, CDR2 YYNGEE. The CDR3: CASSPTSRVDEAFF. CDR3 DNA: TGTGCCAGCAGCCCTACGTCCAGGGTCGATGAAGCTTTCTTT. Drawing the rest from reference TRBV9 and TRBJ1-1, the complete variable domain is DSGVTQTPKHLITATGQRVTLRCSPRSGDLSVYWYQQSLDQGLQFLIQYYNGEERAKGNILERFSAQQFPDLHSELNLSSLELGDSALYFCASSPTSRVDEAFFGQGTRLTVV.

There are a few counts of this clonotype. The genes are TRBV9 and TRBJ1-1; D perhaps matches TRBD1 (6 bases). Germline lookup yields CDR1 SGDLS and CDR2 YYNGEE. Trimming took 6 bases from V and 1 from J, leaving 16 bases between them. CDR3 size: 15 residues. The CDR3 bases are TGTGCCAGCACCACTTCACAGGGAGGGAACACTGAAGCTTTCTTT. It translates to CASTTSQGGNTEAFF.

V and J are TRBV9 and TRBJ2-2, with D hard to call. V was cut by 2 bases and J by 6 bases, with 8 bases left in between. Germline assignment: CDR1 SGDLS and CDR2 YYNGEE. CDR3 length equals 13 residues. This chain's CDR3 is CASSVERAGELFF. The CDR3 nucleotides are TGTGCCAGCAGCGTTGAGCGCGCCGGGGAGCTGTTTTTT.

In this sample, this clonotype turned up many times. The chain has TRBV20-1 and TRBJ1-5, with D maybe TRBD1 (5 bases). The CDR3 has 13 amino acids. Germline CDR1 DFQATT, CDR2 SNEGSKA (reference sequence). The V gene lost 6 bases and the J gene lost 3 bases, with 12 bases spanning the gap. CDR3 nucleotide sequence: TGCAGTGCAGACAGCAGTCTCAATCAGCCCCAGCATTTT. Amino acids: CSADSSLNQPQHF.

The table lists this clonotype with many counts. The V gene is TRBV12-3 or TRBV12-4, the J gene TRBJ2-7, with D tentatively TRBD1 (5 bases). The CDR3 contains 14 residues. The V end lost 5 bases, the J end lost 4 bases, and 15 bases lay between the germline ends. In DNA form, the CDR3 reads TGTGCCAGCAGTCCCAGGGTCGACTTATACGAGCAGTACTTC. This codes for CASSPRVDLYEQYF.

The sample holds a few counts of this clonotype. This chain uses TRBV20-1 with TRBJ2-1; possibly TRBD2 for D (5 bases). The CDR3 has 15 residues. Germline-derived CDR1 and CDR2 are DFQATT and SNEGSKA (reference sequence). CDR3 sequence reads: CRPWTGTSSYNEQFF. The CDR3 nucleotides are TGCAGGCCTTGGACGGGAACTAGCTCCTACAATGAGCAGTTCTTC.

This clonotype was seen ten or more times. This chain links TRBV7-9 with TRBJ2-2, with D possibly being TRBD1 or TRBD2 (6 bases each). The ends were cut back, 6 bases at V and 7 bases at J, with 18 bases in the middle. The CDR3 is made up of 15 amino acids. CDR1 is SEHNR, CDR2 FQNEAQ, per germline (reference sequence). CDR3 sequence: CASRHQTGASGELFF. CDR3 coding DNA: TGTGCCAGCAGACATCAAACGGGGGCAAGCGGGGAGCTGTTTTTT.

This clonotype was seen at least ten times. The V call is TRBV3-1, the J call TRBJ2-3; unclear D gene. The germline gives CDR1 LGHDT, CDR2 YNNKEL (reference sequence). CDR3 length equals 13 residues. V was clipped by 3 bases and J by 5 bases, with 9 bases between them. The CDR3 DNA sequence: TGTGCCAGCAGCCAGTGGATGGTAGATACGCAGTATTTT. Its translation: CASSQWMVDTQYF.

This clonotype has at least ten counts. J is TRBJ2-1 and V is TRBV5-1; D may be TRBD2 (6 bases). From germline, CDR1 is SGHRS and CDR2 YFSETQ. This CDR3 has 12 residues. With 4 bases removed from V and 4 bases from J, the gap between germline ends came to 6 bases. The CDR3 reads CASSGGYNEQFF. CDR3 sequence (DNA): TGCGCCAGCAGCGGGGGGTACAATGAGCAGTTCTTC.

The table lists this clonotype with many counts. The genes are TRBV20-1 and TRBJ1-2; perhaps TRBD1 as D (5 bases). The CDR3 covers 10 residues. From germline, CDR1 is DFQATT and CDR2 SNEGSKA (reference sequence). Trimming removed 5 bases at V and 8 bases at J, with 9 bases between. CDR3: CSAQGDGYTF. The CDR3 nucleotides read TGCAGTGCTCAGGGAGACGGCTACACCTTC.

This clonotype has at least ten counts. The V gene is TRBV2, the J gene TRBJ1-5; D not resolved. The V and J ends lost 7 bases and 4 bases respectively, with 11 bases between them. The CDR3 is 13 residues long. Germline CDR1 reads SNHLY; CDR2 reads FYNNEI. The CDR3 region has the DNA TGTGCCAGCAAAAGGAGCCCGAATCAGCCCCAGCATTTT. Protein sequence: CASKRSPNQPQHF.

There are many counts of this clonotype. This chain joins TRBV7-8 and TRBJ2-7; D possibly corresponds to TRBD2 (5 bases). Germline V gives CDR1 SGHVS, CDR2 FQNEAQ. This CDR3 spans 14 amino acids. Trimming left V 6 bases short and J 2 bases short, with 14 bases between. The CDR3: CASSYQDGTYEQYF. CDR3 bases: TGTGCCAGCAGTTACCAGGACGGGACCTACGAGCAGTACTTC.

This clonotype was detected ten times or more. This sequence joins TRBV5-1 and TRBJ2-3; 8 bases align to TRBD2. There are 15 residues in the CDR3. The germline V gene encodes CDR1 SGHRS and CDR2 YFSETQ. J was trimmed by 1 base and V by 4 bases; bases with no gene match: 5. The CDR3 here is CASSTRGVGTDTQYF. As DNA, the CDR3 is TGCGCCAGCAGCACGCGGGGGGTGGGCACAGATACGCAGTATTTT.

This chain links TRBV7-2 with TRBJ2-5, with 7 positions matching TRBD1. Germline V gene sequence: CDR1 SGHTA, CDR2 FQGNSA. The CDR3 sequence is 15 residues long. J lost 2 bases, V lost 5 bases, and 8 bases had no gene match. Written as DNA, the CDR3 is TGTGCCAGCAGCCGACGACAGGGACCACAAGAGACCCAGTACTTC. Amino acid sequence: CASSRRQGPQETQYF.

This clonotype was recorded at least ten times. The rearrangement uses TRBV20-1 and TRBJ1-4, with D possibly matching TRBD1 (6 bases). This CDR3 region has 13 residues. Germline CDR1 DFQATT, CDR2 SNEGSKA (reference sequence). CDR3 region: CSGTGRGDEKLFF. CDR3 DNA sequence: TGCAGCGGGACTGGCAGGGGCGATGAAAAACTGTTTTTT.

The chain employs TRBV5-1 and TRBJ1-2; 7 bases align to TRBD1. V gave up 3 bases and J gave up 3 bases; unmatched junction bases: 5. This CDR3 has 14 amino acids. Germline V gives CDR1 SGHRS, CDR2 YFSETQ. The CDR3 sequence: CASSSRQGHYGYTF. Written as DNA, the CDR3 is TGCGCCAGCAGCTCGAGACAGGGTCACTATGGCTACACCTTC.

This clonotype has ten or more counts. The V call is TRBV29-1, the J call TRBJ2-3; TRBD2 agrees at 9 bases. CDR1 is SQVTM, CDR2 ANQGSEA, per germline. V trimming: 0 bases; J trimming: 3 bases; junction bases outside the gene matches: 10. The CDR3 has 17 residues. Written as DNA, the CDR3 is TGCAGCGTTGAAGACTCCTTAGCGGGGGTACGGACAGATACGCAGTATTTT. Its translation: CSVEDSLAGVRTDTQYF.

Regarding this clonotype: A much more abundant neighbour one base away suggests this may be a read error. The chain recombines TRBV7-2 with TRBJ2-7, with 11 positions matching TRBD1. The CDR3 sequence is 17 residues long. V gave up 10 bases and J gave up 5 bases; unmatched junction bases: 19. Germline V gene sequence: CDR1 SGHTA, CDR2 FQGNSA. CDR3: CANSRGTGGVQLNEQYF. CDR3 nucleotide sequence: TGTGCCAACAGTCGGGGGACAGGGGGTGTTCAGCTTAACGAGCAGTACTTC. The variable domain in full, completed from reference TRBV7-2 and TRBJ2-7, reads GAGVSQSPSNKVTEKGKDVELRCDPISGHTALYWYRQSLGQGLEFLIYFQGNSAPDKSGLPSDRFSAERTGGSVSTLTIQRTQQEDSAVYLCANSRGTGGVQLNEQYFGPGTRLTVT.

Many counts were recorded for this clonotype. The V gene is TRBV5-1, the J gene TRBJ1-1; 10 bases fit TRBD1. CDR1 SGHRS and CDR2 YFSETQ come from the germline V gene. The CDR3 length is 14 residues. Trimming cost V 2 bases and J 11 bases; bases outside gene matches: 9. The CDR3 region has the DNA TGCGCCAGCAGCTTTGGGGGACAGGGGAGAGAGGCTTTCTTT. Its protein product is CASSFGGQGREAFF.

This clonotype was counted many times. The chain has TRBV13 and TRBJ2-1; D unresolved. The CDR3 extends over 13 amino acids. Germline CDR1 PRHDT, CDR2 FYEKMQ (reference sequence). Between the trimmed V and J ends, which lost 5 bases and 4 bases, there was a span of 9 bases. The CDR3 protein is CASSSGRYNEQFF. The CDR3 DNA follows: TGTGCCAGCAGCAGTGGACGGTACAATGAGCAGTTCTTC.

This clonotype was detected only a few times. CDR3 nucleotide sequence: TGTGCCATCAGTGAGTCAGTGGGACAGGCGGACTCCTACGAGCAGTACTTC. Protein: CAISESVGQADSYEQYF. The chain links TRBV10-3 to TRBJ2-7; 8 bases match TRBD1. This CDR3 comprises 17 residues. Germline loops: CDR1 ENHRY, CDR2 SYGVKD. J lost 0 bases, V lost 0 bases, and 7 bases had no gene match.

This clonotype has a count of ten or more. This sequence joins TRBV20-1 and TRBJ1-5, with TRBD1 as a possible D gene (5 bases). The CDR3 contains 13 residues. Germline assignment: CDR1 DFQATT and CDR2 SNEGSKA (reference sequence). Trimming removed 7 bases from V and 3 bases from J, with 13 bases in between. The CDR3 bases are TGCAGTGTACAGGCAGGGATCAATCAGCCCCAGCATTTT. Translation: CSVQAGINQPQHF.

This clonotype was seen many times. This chain uses TRBV9 with TRBJ2-5; no clear D. Germline V gene data show CDR1 as SGDLS and CDR2 as YYNGEE. CDR3 length equals 16 residues. V dropped 0 bases and J dropped 1 base, with 13 bases sitting between them. The CDR3 DNA reads TGTGCCAGCAGCGTAGACGACGGGCGGTTCCAAGAGACCCAGTACTTC. Amino acids: CASSVDDGRFQETQYF. The whole variable domain, filled in from reference TRBV9 and TRBJ2-5, reads DSGVTQTPKHLITATGQRVTLRCSPRSGDLSVYWYQQSLDQGLQFLIQYYNGEERAKGNILERFSAQQFPDLHSELNLSSLELGDSALYFCASSVDDGRFQETQYFGPGTRLLVL.

The gene calls are TRBV5-5 and TRBJ2-1; possibly TRBD2 for D (7 bases). Germline assignment: CDR1 SGHKS and CDR2 YYEKEE (reference sequence). The CDR3 is made up of 16 amino acids. Trimming stripped 0 bases from V and 4 bases from J, with 14 bases between. The CDR3 region has the DNA TGTGCCAGCAGCTTGGCCACCGGGGGGCCTTACAATGAGCAGTTCTTC. Translation: CASSLATGGPYNEQFF.

DNA of the CDR3: TGTGCCAGCAGGACTAGACAGGCTGGTAATGAAAAACTGTTTTTT. Its translation is CASRTRQAGNEKLFF. The chain combines TRBV6-1 with TRBJ1-4; D is possibly TRBD1 (6 bases). CDR3 length: 15 amino acids. Germline loops: CDR1 MNHNS, CDR2 SASEGT. With 6 bases removed from V and 4 bases from J, the gap between germline ends came to 15 bases.

This clonotype was seen repeatedly, ten times or more. This sequence joins TRBV5-1 and TRBJ1-3; no firm D call. Per germline, CDR1 SGHRS and CDR2 YFSETQ. The CDR3 is 13 residues long. The germline V and J ends were trimmed by 4 bases and 0 bases, with 5 bases remaining between them. The CDR3 sequence is CASSGSSGNTIYF. The CDR3, as DNA: TGCGCCAGCAGCGGAAGCTCTGGAAACACCATATATTTT.

At least ten counts were recorded for this clonotype. This chain connects TRBV29-1 to TRBJ2-3, with TRBD1 matching 10 bases. The length of the CDR3 is 15 residues. Germline-derived CDR1 and CDR2 are SQVTM and ANQGSEA. Losses at the gene ends were 4 bases for V and 0 bases for J; bases not matched to a gene: 4. The CDR3 DNA follows: TGCAGCGTTGTATCGGACAGGGGGAGCACAGATACGCAGTATTTT. Protein product: CSVVSDRGSTDTQYF.

This clonotype was detected ten times or more. This sequence joins TRBV12-5 and TRBJ2-5, with D possibly TRBD1 on 6 matching bases. Germline loops: CDR1 LGHNT, CDR2 FRNRAP. Trimming took 2 bases from V and 5 from J, leaving 9 bases between them. The CDR3 length is 13 residues. The CDR3 nucleotides read TGTGCTAGTGGTTTGACAGGGAGTGAGACCCAGTACTTC. Protein sequence: CASGLTGSETQYF. Full variable domain (remainder filled in from reference TRBV12-5 and TRBJ2-5): DARVTQTPRHKVTEMGQEVTMRCQPILGHNTVFWYRQTMMQGLELLAYFRNRAPLDDSGMPKDRFSAEMPDATLATLKIQPSEPRDSAVYFCASGLTGSETQYFGPGTRLLVL.